These 9 T cell receptor beta chains were all obtained from the same sample, sequenced in a study of T cells in women clearing cervical HPV infection. TCRdb keeps only in-frame clones here, not all; method: immunoSEQ multiplex PCR. This sample's clone table lists around 22,000 clones. The sequencing input was blood buffy coat. The receptors shown here come from a woman aged 18 to 75 with a cervical HPV16 infection that either progressed to CIN3+ or cleared (not recorded which).

For this clone: The DNA ends 3 residues before the CDR3 does, and the rest of the CDR3 is filled in from the germline J gene. The rearrangement joins TRBV19 to TRBJ2-5; 9 positions agree with TRBD1. There are 14 residues in the CDR3. The trim removed 5 bases at V and 1 base at J, leaving 2 bases unmatched. Germline lookup yields CDR1 LNHDA and CDR2 SQIVND (reference sequence). The part of the CDR3 DNA that was read is TGTGCCAGTAGTTACAGGGGGCTCCAAGAGACC. As protein: CASSYRGLQET. The entire CDR3 sequence reads CASSYRGLQETQYF.

Of note for this clone: The read finishes 3 residues shy of the CDR3 end, and the germline J gene is used to complete it. This chain connects TRBV30 to TRBJ1-5; 8 bases are a match to TRBD1. The germline CDR1 and CDR2 sequences are GTSNPN and SVGIG (reference sequence). This CDR3 has 16 residues. V was clipped by 1 base and J by 3 bases; unmatched bases: 8. The CDR3 loop reads CAWSGRQGAPNQPQHF. Incomplete CDR3 DNA: TGTGCCTGGAGTGGTCGGCAGGGGGCTCCCAATCAGCCC.

CDR3 sequence reads: CSVGLVNSGNTIYF. The sequenced part of the CDR3 DNA is TGCAGCGTTGGGTTAGTTAACTCTGGAAACACC. The chain has TRBV29-1 and TRBJ1-3, with D unclear. The CDR3 goes on 3 residues after the read ends, and that part is filled in from the germline J gene. V lost 4 bases and J 0 bases, leaving 10 bases between the germline ends. The V gene's germline CDR1 is SQVTM and CDR2 ANQGSEA. There are 14 residues in the CDR3.

Points on this clone: Read sequence stops 3 residues before the CDR3 end, and the germline J gene provides the missing end. The genes are TRBV4-1 and TRBJ2-3; D remains unclear. The germline gives CDR1 MGHRA, CDR2 YSYEKL. The V gene lost 1 base and the J gene lost 4 bases, with 18 bases spanning the gap. The CDR3 has 17 amino acids. CDR3 region: CASSQGKTRRVPDTQYF. The CDR3 bases that were read are TGCGCCAGCAGCCAAGGAAAGACCAGGAGAGTTCCAGATACG.

Note on this clone: The CDR3 is cut off 3 residues early in the read; its end comes from the germline J gene. This rearrangement joins TRBV19 to TRBJ2-1, with TRBD1 as a possible D gene (5 bases). There are 13 residues in the CDR3. Germline V gene lookup returns CDR1 LNHDA and CDR2 SQIVND (reference sequence). Trimming pared 8 bases from V and 7 bases from J, leaving 15 bases between. CDR3 bases read: TGTGCCAGTCCCCGGACGCCAGGGAATGAG. As protein: CASPRTPGNE. The whole CDR3 sequence reads CASPRTPGNEQFF.

A remark on this clone: The sequence runs out 3 residues before the end of the CDR3; the remainder is reconstructed from the germline J gene. The chain carries TRBV28 and TRBJ2-2; 8 nucleotides match TRBD1. CDR1 is MDHEN, CDR2 SYDVKM, per germline. This CDR3 region has 16 residues. The CDR3 bases that were read are TGTGCCAGCAGTTTACAACAGGGGGGAACTAATGAAAAG. This codes for CASSLQQGGTNEK. The full CDR3 protein is CASSLQQGGTNEKLFF.

Regarding this clone: The read ends 3 residues before the CDR3 terminus; that terminus is restored from the germline J gene. The gene calls are TRBV30 and TRBJ2-7; D is undetermined. V lost 0 bases and J 2 bases, leaving 14 bases between the germline ends. Per germline, CDR1 GTSNPN and CDR2 SVGIG (reference sequence). The CDR3 covers 15 residues. The CDR3 is CAWSVGGSKAYEQYF. The CDR3 bases that were read are TGTGCCTGGAGTGTTGGCGGATCCAAAGCCTACGAG.

On this clone: Read data end 3 residues before the CDR3 end; the end is taken from the germline J gene. The V and J genes are TRBV12-3 or TRBV12-4 and TRBJ2-1; possibly TRBD1 for D (6 bases). The CDR3 spans 14 residues. V lost 6 bases and J lost 7, with 16 bases in between. CDR3 region: CASSLDQGWNEQFF. The DNA read from the CDR3 is TGTGCCAGCAGCCTAGATCAGGGGTGGAATGAG.

With regard to this clone: The read falls 3 residues short of the CDR3 end, and the missing part is taken from the germline J gene. The chain links TRBV24-1 to TRBJ2-7; possibly TRBD1 for D (5 bases). The germline gives CDR1 KGHDR, CDR2 SFDVKD. CDR3 length equals 13 residues. V gave up 4 bases and J gave up 3 bases, with 9 bases separating them. The CDR3 sequence is CATSDLDSYEQYF. The CDR3 bases that were read are TGTGCCACCAGTGACCTCGACAGCTACGAG.